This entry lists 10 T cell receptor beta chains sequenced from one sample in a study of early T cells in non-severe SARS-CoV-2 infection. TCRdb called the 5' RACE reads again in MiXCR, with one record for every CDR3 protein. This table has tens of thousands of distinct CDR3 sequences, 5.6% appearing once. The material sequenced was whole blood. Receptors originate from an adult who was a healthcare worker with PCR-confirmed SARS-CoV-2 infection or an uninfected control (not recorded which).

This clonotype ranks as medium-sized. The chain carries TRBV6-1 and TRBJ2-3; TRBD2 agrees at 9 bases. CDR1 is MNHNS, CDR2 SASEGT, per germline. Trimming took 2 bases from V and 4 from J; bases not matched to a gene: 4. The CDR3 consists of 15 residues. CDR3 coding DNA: TGTGCCAGCAGTGAAAAAAGCGGGGGGCCAGATACGCAGTATTTT. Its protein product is CASSEKSGGPDTQYF.

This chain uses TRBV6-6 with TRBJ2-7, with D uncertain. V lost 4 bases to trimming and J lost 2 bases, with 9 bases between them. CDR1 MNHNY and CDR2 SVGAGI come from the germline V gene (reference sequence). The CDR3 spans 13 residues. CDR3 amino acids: CASSSGRTYEQYF. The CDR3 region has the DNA TGTGCCAGCAGTTCCGGACGGACCTACGAGCAGTACTTC.

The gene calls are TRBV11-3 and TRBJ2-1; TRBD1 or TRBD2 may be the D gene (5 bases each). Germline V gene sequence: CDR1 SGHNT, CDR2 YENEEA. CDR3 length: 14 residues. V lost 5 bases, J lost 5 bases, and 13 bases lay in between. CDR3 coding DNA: TGTGCCAGCAGCAGGGCCGGGGACCACAATGAGCAGTTCTTC. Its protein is CASSRAGDHNEQFF.

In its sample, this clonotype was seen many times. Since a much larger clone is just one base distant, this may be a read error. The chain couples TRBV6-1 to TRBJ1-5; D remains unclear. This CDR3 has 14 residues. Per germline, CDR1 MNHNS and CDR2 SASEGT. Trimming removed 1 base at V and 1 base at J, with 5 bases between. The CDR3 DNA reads TGTGCCAGCAGTGAAGGGTCCAGCAATCAGCCCCAGCATTTT. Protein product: CASSEGSSNQPQHF.

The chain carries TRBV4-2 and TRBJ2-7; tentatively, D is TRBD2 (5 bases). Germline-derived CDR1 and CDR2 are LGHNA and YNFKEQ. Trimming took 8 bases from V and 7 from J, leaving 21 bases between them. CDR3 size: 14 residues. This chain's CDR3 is CASSFSENSWEQYF. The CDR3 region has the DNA TGTGCCAGCTCCTTTAGCGAGAACTCCTGGGAGCAGTACTTC.

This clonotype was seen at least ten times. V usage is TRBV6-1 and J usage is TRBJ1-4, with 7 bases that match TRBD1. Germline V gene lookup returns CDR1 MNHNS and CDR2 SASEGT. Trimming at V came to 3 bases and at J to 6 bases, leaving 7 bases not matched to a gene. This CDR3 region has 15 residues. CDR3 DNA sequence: TGTGCCAGCAGTGACGCAGGGGGGCCCTATGAAAAACTGTTTTTT. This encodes CASSDAGGPYEKLFF.

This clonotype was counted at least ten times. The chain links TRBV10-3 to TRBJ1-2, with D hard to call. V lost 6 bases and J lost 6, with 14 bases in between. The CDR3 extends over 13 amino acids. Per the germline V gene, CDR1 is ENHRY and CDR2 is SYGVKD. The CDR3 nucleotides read TGTGCCATCAGGTCCCGCCAGGTGGATGGCTACACCTTC. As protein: CAIRSRQVDGYTF.

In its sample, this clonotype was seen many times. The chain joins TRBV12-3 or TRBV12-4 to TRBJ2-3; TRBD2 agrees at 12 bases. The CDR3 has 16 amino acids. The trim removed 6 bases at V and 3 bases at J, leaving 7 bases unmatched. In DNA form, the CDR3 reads TGTGCCAGCAGGCCAATCGGACTAGCGGGAACAGATACGCAGTATTTT. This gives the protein CASRPIGLAGTDTQYF.

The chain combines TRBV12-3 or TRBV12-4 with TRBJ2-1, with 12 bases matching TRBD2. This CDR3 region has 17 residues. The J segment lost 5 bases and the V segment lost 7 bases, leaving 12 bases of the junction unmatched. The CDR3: CASTATSGSPIDNEQFF. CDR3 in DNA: TGTGCCAGCACCGCGACTAGCGGGAGTCCTATCGACAATGAGCAGTTCTTC.

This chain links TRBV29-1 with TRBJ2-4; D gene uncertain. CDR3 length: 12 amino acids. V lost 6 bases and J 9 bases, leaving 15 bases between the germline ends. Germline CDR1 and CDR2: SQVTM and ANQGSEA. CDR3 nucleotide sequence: TGCAGCGTAGACGGCAGGTTAGGCATTCAGTACTTC. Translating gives CSVDGRLGIQYF.